This entry features one TCR beta chain sequence. Sequencing used immunoSEQ multiplex PCR; TCRdb keeps in-frame clones, though not all of them. Of 27,000 or so clones in the sample, 80% to 90% were seen once. This sample was included in a study of follicular helper T cells after annual influenza vaccination. The time point was: 2014-2015 season, pre-vaccination. Sequenced material: CXCR5+ CD38- circulating T follicular helper cells from blood, taken on the day of influenza vaccination. Subset in this sample: circulating Tfh, non-naive CD4+CXCR5+PD-1+ (ICOS+CD38+ or ICOS-CD38-). The sequence was collected from an adult who received the influenza vaccine.

CDR3 protein: CASSASGGNTGELFF. The CDR3 DNA reads as TGTGCCAGCAGCGCGAGCGGTGGAAACACCGGGGAGCTGTTTTTT. J is TRBJ2-2 and V is TRBV7-9; possibly TRBD2 for D (5 bases). The CDR3 is 15 amino acids. Trimming removed 5 bases at V and 2 bases at J, with 12 bases between. Germline CDR1 is SEHNR and CDR2 is FQNEAQ (reference sequence).